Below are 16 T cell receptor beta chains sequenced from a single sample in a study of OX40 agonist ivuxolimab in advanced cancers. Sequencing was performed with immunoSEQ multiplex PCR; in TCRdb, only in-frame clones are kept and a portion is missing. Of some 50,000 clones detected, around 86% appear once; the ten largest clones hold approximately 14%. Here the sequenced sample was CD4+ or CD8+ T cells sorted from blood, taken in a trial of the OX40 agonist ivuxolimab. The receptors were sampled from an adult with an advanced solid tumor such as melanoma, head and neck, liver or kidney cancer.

The CDR3 sequence is CASSQAGGGGGELFF. DNA of the CDR3: TGCGCCAGCAGCCAGGCAGGGGGCGGAGGCGGGGAGCTGTTTTTT. This chain joins TRBV5-1 and TRBJ2-2, with 8 bases identical to TRBD1. This CDR3 has 15 residues. Germline-derived CDR1 and CDR2 are SGHRS and YFSETQ. The V segment lost 4 bases and the J segment 7 bases; nucleotides outside the gene matches: 9.

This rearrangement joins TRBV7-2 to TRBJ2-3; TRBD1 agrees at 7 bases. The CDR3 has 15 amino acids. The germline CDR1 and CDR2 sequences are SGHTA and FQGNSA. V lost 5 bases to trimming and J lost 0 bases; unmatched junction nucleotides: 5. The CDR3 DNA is TGTGCCAGCAGCCCGAACAGGGGAAGCACAGATACGCAGTATTTT. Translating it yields CASSPNRGSTDTQYF.

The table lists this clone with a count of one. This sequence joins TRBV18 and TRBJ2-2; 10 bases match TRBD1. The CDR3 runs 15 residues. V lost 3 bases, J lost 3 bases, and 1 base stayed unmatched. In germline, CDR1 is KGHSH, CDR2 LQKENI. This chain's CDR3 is CASSPTGGHTGELFF. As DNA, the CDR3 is TGTGCCAGCTCACCGACAGGGGGCCACACCGGGGAGCTGTTTTTT. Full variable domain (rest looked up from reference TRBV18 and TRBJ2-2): NAGVMQNPRHLVRRRGQEARLRCSPMKGHSHVYWYRQLPEEGLKFMVYLQKENIIDESGMPKERFSAEFPKEGPSILRIQQVVRGDSAAYFCASSPTGGHTGELFFGEGSRLTVL.

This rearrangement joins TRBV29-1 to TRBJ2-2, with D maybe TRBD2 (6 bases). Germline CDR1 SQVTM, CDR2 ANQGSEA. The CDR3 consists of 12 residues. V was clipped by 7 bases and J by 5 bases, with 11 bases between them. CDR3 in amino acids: CSAGGWTGELFF. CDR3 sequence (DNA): TGCAGCGCCGGGGGTTGGACCGGGGAGCTGTTTTTT.

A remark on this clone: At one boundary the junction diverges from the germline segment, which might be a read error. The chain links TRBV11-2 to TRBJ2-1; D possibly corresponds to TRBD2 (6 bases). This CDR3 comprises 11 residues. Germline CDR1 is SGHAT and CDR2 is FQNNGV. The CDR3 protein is CASSRKEGPLF. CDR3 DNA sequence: TGTGCCAGCAGCCGAAAGGAGGGCCCCCTCTTC.

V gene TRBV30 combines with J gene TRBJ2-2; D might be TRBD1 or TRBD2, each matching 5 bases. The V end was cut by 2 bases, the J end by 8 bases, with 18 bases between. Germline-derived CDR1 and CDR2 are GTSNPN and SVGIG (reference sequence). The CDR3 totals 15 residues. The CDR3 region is CAWSPRGRTAGELFF. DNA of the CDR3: TGTGCCTGGAGTCCCCGGGGCAGGACGGCTGGGGAGCTGTTTTTT.

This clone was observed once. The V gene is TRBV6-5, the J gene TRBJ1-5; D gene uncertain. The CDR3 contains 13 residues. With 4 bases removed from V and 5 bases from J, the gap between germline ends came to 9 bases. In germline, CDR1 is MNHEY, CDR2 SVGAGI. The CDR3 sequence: CASSSGVHQPQHF. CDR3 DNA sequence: TGTGCCAGCAGTTCTGGGGTTCATCAGCCCCAGCATTTT.

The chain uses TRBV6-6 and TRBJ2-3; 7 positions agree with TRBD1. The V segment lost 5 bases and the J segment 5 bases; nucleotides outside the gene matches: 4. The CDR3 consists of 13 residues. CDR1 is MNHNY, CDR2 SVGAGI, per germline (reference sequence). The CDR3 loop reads CASSPDREDTQYF. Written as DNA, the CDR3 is TGTGCCAGCAGTCCCGACAGGGAAGATACGCAGTATTTT.

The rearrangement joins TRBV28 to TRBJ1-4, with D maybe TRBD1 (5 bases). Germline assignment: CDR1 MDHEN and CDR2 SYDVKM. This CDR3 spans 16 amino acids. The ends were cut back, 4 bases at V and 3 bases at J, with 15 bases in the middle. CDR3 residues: CASSSIVGLSNEKLFF. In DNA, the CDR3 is TGTGCCAGCAGTTCGATTGTGGGGCTCTCTAATGAAAAACTGTTTTTT.

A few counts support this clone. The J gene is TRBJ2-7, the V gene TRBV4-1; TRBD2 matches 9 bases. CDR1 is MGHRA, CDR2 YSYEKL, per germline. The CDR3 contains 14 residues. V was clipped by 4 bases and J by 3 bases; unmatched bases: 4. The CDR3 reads CASSPREGSYEQYF. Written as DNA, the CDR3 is TGCGCCAGCAGCCCGCGGGAGGGGAGCTACGAGCAGTACTTC.

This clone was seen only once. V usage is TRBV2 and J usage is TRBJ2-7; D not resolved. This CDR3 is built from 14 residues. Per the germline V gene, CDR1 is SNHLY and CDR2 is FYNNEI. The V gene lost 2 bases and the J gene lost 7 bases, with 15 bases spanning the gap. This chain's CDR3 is CASSEFPLIREQYF. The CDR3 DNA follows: TGTGCCAGCAGTGAATTCCCGCTAATACGGGAGCAGTACTTC.

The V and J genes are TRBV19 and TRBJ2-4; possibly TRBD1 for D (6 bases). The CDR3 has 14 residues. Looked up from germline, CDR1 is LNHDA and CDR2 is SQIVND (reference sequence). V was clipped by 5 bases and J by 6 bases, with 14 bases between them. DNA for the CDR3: TGTGCCAGTAGTCTCAGGGGTGTGCTAAACATTCAGTACTTC. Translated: CASSLRGVLNIQYF.

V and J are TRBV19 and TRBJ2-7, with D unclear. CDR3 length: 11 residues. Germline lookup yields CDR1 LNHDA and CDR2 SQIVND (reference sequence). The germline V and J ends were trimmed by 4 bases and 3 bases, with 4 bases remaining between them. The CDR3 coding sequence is TGTGCCAGTAGTACGAACTACGAGCAGTACTTC. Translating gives CASSTNYEQYF.

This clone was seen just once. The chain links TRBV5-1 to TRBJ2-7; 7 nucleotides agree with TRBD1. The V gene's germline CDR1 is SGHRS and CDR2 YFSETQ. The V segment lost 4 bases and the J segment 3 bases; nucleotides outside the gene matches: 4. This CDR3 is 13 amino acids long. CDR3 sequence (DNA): TGCGCCAGCAGCCAGGGACAGAACTACGAGCAGTACTTC. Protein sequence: CASSQGQNYEQYF.

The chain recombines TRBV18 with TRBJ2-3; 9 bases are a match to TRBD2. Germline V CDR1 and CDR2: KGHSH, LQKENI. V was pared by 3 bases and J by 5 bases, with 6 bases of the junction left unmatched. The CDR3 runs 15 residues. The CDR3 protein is CASSPLVAGEDTQYF. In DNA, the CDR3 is TGTGCCAGCTCACCTTTAGTAGCGGGAGAAGATACGCAGTATTTT.

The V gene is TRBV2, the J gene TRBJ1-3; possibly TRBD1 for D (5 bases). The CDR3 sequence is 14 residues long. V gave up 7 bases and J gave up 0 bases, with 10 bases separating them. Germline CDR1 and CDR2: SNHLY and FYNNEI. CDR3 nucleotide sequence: TGTGCCAGCAAAGTGCAGGGCTCTGGAAACACCATATATTTT. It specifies CASKVQGSGNTIYF.